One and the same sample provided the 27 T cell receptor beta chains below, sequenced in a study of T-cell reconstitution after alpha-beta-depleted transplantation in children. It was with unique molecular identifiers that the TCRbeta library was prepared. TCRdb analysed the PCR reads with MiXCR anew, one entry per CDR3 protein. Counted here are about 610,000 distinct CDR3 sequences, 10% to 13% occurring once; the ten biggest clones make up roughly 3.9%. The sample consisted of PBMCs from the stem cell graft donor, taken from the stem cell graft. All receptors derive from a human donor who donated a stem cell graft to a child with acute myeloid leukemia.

The CDR3 sequence: CASSQDRLRGAEQYF. CDR3 bases: TGCGCCAGCAGCCAAGATCGTCTGAGGGGGGCCGAGCAGTACTTC. V gene TRBV4-1 combines with J gene TRBJ2-7; D possibly uses TRBD1 or TRBD2 (6 bases each). Germline CDR1 reads MGHRA; CDR2 reads YSYEKL. Trimming left V 0 bases short and J 6 bases short, with 15 bases between. This CDR3 spans 15 amino acids.

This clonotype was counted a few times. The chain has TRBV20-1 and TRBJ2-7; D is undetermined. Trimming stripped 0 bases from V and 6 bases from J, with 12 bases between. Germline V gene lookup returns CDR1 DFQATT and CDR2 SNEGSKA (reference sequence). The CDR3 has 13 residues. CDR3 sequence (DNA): TGCAGTGCTAGAGAATCACTACTGGCCGAGCAGTACTTC. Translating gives CSARESLLAEQYF.

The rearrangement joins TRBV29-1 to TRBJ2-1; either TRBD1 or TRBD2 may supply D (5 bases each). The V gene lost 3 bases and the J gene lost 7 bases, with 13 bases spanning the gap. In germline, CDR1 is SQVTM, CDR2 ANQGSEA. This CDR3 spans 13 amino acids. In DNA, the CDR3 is TGCAGCGTTGACAGGGACCAAGGGAATGAGCAGTTCTTC. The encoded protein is CSVDRDQGNEQFF.

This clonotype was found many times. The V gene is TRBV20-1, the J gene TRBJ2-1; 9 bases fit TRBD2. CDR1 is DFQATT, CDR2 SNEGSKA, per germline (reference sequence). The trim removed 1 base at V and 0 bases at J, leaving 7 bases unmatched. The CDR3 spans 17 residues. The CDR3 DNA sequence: TGCAGTGCTAGAGCGGGACTAGCCGTTAGCTCCTACAATGAGCAGTTCTTC. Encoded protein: CSARAGLAVSSYNEQFF.

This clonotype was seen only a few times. The CDR3 DNA sequence: TGTGCCAGCAGTTTATTGCGGCAGGGGGGACTAGCGGGAGGAACCTACGAGCAGTACTTC. This gives the protein CASSLLRQGGLAGGTYEQYF. The chain combines TRBV28 with TRBJ2-7, with 15 bases fitting TRBD2. Germline CDR1 is MDHEN and CDR2 is SYDVKM. Trimming took 1 base from V and 2 from J; bases not matched to a gene: 12. The CDR3 runs to 20 residues.

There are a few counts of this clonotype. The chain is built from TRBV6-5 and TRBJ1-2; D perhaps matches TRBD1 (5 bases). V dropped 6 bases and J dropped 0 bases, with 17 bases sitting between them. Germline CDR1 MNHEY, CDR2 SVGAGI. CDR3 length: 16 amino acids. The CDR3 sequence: CASRPGGVGANYGYTF. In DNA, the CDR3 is TGTGCCAGCAGGCCCGGGGGGGTAGGGGCTAACTATGGCTACACCTTC.

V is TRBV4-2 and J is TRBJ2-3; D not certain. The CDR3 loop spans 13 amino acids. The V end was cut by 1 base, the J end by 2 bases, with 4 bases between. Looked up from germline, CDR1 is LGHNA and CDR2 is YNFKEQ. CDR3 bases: TGTGCCAGCAGCCAAGCCCCCACAGATACGCAGTATTTT. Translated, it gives CASSQAPTDTQYF.

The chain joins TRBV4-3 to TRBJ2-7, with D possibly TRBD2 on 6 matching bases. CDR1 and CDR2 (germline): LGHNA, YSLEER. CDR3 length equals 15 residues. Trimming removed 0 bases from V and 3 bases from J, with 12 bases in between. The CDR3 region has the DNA TGCGCCAGCAGCCAAGATAGAATTAGCGGCTACGAGCAGTACTTC. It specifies CASSQDRISGYEQYF.

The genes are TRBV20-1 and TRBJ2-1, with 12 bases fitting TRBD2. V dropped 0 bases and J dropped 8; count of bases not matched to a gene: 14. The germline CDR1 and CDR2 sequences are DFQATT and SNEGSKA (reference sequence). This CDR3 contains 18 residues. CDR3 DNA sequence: TGCAGTGCTAGAGATCCTAGCGGGAGGGCCCTCGTTAGAGATGAGCAGTTCTTC. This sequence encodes CSARDPSGRALVRDEQFF.

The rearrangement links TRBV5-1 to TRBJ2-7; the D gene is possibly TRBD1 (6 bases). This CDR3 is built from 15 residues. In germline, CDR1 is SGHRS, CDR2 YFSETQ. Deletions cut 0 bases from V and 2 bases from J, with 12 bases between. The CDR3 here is CASSLAGQIPYEQYF. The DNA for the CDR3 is TGCGCCAGCAGCTTGGCAGGACAGATACCCTACGAGCAGTACTTC.

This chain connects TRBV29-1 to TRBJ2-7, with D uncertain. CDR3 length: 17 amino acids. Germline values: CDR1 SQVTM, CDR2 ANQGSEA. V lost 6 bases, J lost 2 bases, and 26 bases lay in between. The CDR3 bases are TGCAGCGTCCCCGCCCCCATCTCCGAAGGTTCGACCTACGAGCAGTACTTC. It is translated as CSVPAPISEGSTYEQYF.

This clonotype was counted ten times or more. In nucleotides, the CDR3 is TGCAGCGTTTTTGGACAATCCTTCCCTGAAGCTTTCTTT. Its protein product is CSVFGQSFPEAFF. The chain combines TRBV29-1 with TRBJ1-1; D perhaps matches TRBD1 (5 bases). V was pared by 5 bases and J by 6 bases, with 16 bases between. Germline V gene data show CDR1 as SQVTM and CDR2 as ANQGSEA. The CDR3 sequence is 13 residues long. The full variable domain, with the rest looked up from reference TRBV29-1 and TRBJ1-1, is SAVISQKPSRDICQRGTSLTIQCQVDSQVTMMFWYRQQPGQSLTLIATANQGSEATYESGFVIDKFPISRPNLTFSTLTVSNMSPEDSSIYLCSVFGQSFPEAFFGQGTRLTVV.

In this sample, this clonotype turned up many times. This chain's CDR3 is CASSLQGTGELFF. The CDR3 bases are TGTGCCAGCAGCCTACAGGGAACCGGGGAGCTGTTTTTT. V usage is TRBV7-9 and J usage is TRBJ2-2; D possibly corresponds to TRBD1 (6 bases). The length of the CDR3 is 13 residues. With 5 bases removed from V and 5 bases from J, the gap between germline ends came to 9 bases. Germline CDR1 is SEHNR and CDR2 is FQNEAQ (reference sequence).

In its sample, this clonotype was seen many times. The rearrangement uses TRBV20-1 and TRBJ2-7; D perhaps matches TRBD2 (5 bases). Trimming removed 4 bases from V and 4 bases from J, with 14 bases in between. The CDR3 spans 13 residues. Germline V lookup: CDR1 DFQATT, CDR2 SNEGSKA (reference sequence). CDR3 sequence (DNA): TGCAGTGCTAATGAGGGCGCGAGTTACGAGCAGTACTTC. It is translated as CSANEGASYEQYF.

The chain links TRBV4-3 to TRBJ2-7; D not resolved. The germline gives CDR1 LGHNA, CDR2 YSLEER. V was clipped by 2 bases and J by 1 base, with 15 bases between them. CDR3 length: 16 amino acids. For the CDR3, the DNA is TGCGCCAGCAGCCAATCTGCGACCGGCGGATCCTACGAGCAGTACTTC. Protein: CASSQSATGGSYEQYF.

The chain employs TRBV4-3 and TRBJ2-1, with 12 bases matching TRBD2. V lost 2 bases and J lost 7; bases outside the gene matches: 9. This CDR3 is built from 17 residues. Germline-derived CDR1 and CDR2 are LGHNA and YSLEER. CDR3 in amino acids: CASSQNFGLAGRNEQFF. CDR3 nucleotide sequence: TGCGCCAGCAGCCAAAACTTTGGACTAGCGGGAAGGAATGAGCAGTTCTTC.

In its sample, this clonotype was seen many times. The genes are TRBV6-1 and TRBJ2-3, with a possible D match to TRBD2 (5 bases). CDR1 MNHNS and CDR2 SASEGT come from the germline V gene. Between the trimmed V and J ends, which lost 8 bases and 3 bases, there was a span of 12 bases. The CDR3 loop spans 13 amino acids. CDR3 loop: CASGSPYTDTQYF. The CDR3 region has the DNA TGTGCCAGCGGGAGTCCTTATACAGATACGCAGTATTTT.

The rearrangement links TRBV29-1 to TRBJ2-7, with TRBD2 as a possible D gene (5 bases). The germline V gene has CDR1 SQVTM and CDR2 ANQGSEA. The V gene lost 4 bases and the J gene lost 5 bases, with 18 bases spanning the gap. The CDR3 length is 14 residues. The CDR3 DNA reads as TGCAGCGTTGTCTTCAGCGGCATTCCCCACGAGCAGTACTTC. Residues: CSVVFSGIPHEQYF.

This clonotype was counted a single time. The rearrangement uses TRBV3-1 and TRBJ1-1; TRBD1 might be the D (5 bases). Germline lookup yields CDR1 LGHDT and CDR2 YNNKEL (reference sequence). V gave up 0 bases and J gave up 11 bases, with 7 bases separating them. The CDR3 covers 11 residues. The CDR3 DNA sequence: TGTGCCAGCAGCCAAGACTCAGGGGCTTTCTTT. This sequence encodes CASSQDSGAFF.

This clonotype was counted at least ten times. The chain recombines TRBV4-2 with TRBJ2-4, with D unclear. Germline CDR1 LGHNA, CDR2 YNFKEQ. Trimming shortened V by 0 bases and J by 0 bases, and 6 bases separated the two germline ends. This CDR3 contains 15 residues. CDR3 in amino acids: CASSQETTAKNIQYF. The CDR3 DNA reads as TGTGCCAGCAGCCAAGAGACCACAGCCAAAAACATTCAGTACTTC.

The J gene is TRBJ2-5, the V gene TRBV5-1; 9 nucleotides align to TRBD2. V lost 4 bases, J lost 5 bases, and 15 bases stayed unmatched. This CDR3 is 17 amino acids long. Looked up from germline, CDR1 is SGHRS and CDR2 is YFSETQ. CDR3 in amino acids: CASSQTGTSRSGETQYF. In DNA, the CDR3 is TGCGCCAGCAGCCAGACCGGGACTAGCAGAAGTGGGGAGACCCAGTACTTC. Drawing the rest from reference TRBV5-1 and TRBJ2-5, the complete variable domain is KAGVTQTPRYLIKTRGQQVTLSCSPISGHRSVSWYQQTPGQGLQFLFEYFSETQRNKGNFPGRFSGRQFSNSRSEMNVSTLELGDSALYLCASSQTGTSRSGETQYFGPGTRLLVL.

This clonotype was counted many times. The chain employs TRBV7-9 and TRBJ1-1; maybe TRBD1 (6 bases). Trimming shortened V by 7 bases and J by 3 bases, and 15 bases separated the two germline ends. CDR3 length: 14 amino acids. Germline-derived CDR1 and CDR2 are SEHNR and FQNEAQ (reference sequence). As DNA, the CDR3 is TGTGCCAGCACCTTGATGGGGGCGGACACTGAAGCTTTCTTT. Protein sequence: CASTLMGADTEAFF.

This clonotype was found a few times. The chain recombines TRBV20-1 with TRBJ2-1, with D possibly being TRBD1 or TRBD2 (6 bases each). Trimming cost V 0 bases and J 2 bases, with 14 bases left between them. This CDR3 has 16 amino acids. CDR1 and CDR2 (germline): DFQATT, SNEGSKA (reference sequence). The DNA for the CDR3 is TGCAGTGCTAGAGATCTAAAAGGGGGGCCCTACAATGAGCAGTTCTTC. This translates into CSARDLKGGPYNEQFF.

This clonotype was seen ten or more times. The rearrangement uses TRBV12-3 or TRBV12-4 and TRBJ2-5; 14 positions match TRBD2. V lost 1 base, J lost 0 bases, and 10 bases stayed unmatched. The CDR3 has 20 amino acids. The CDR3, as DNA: TGTGCCAGCAGTTTAGATAGGGGACTAGCGGGGGCCTGGGACCAAGAGACCCAGTACTTC. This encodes CASSLDRGLAGAWDQETQYF.

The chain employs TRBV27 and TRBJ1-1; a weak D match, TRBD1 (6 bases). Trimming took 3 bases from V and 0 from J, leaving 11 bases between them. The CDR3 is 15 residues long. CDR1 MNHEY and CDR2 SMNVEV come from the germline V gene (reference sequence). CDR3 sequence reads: CASSFYGQMNTEAFF. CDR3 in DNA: TGTGCCAGCAGTTTTTATGGACAGATGAACACTGAAGCTTTCTTT.

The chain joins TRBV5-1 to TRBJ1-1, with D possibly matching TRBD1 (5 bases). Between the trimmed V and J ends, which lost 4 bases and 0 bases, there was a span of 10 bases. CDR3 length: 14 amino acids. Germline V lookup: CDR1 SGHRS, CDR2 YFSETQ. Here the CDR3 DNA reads TGCGCCAGCAGCCTGACAGTAATGAACACTGAAGCTTTCTTT. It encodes CASSLTVMNTEAFF.

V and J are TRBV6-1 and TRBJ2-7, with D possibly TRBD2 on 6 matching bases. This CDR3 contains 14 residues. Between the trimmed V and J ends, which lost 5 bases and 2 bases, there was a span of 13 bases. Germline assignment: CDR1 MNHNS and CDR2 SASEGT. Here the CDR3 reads CASSIAVPTYEQYF. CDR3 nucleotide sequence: TGTGCCAGCAGTATAGCGGTCCCTACCTACGAGCAGTACTTC.